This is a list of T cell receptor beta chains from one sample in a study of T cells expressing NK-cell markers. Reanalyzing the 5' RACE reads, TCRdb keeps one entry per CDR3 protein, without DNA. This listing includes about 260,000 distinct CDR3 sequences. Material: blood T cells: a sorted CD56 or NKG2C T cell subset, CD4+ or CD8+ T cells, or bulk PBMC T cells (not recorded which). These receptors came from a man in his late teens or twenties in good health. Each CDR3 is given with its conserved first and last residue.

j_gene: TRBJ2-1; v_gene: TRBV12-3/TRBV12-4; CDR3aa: CASSTLRGGEQFF
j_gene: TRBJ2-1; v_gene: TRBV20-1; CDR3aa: CSAEQTGAPYNEQFF
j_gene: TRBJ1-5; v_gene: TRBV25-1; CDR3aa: CASSGPGTSTGQPQHF
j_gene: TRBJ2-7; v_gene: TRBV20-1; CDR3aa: CSARSLAGGSYEQYF
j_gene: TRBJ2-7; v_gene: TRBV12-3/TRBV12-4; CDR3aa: CASSSRARYEQYF
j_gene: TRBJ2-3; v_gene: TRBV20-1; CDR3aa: CSAGKSGNSDTQYF
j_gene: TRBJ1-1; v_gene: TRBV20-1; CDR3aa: CSASGGVGHTEAFF
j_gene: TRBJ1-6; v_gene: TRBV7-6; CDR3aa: CASSSPNNSPLHF
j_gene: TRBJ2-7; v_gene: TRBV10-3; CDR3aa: CAISLGQTYEQYF
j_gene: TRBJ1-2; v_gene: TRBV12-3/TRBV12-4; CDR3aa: CASSWGSRGEGYTF
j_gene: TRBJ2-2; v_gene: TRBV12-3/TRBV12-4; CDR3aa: CASTLGLGAPGELFF
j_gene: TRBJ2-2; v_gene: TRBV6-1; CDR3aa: CASSTALRSGELFF
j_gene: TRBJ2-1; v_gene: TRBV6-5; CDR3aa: CASSYSGGPAGQFF
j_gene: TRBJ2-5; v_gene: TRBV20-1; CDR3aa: CSARGFRRTSGSQETQYF
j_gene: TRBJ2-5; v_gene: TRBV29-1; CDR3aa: CSVDRVTSGETQYF
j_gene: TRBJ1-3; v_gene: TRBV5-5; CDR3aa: CASSFGQGAGNTIYF
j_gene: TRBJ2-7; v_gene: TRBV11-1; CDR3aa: CASSLAGQLIYEQYF
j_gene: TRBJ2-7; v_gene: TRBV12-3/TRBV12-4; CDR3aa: CASSQGDREAEQYF
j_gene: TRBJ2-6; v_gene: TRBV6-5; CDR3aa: CASSYSIPQFSGANVLTF
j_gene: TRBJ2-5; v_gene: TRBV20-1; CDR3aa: CSMAPGPGETQYF
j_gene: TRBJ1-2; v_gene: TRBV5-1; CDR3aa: CASSYHSTRLDGYTF
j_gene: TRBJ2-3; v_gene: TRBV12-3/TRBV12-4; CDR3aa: CASSRQGDTQYF
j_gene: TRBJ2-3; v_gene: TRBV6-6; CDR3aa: CASRAGHGVLTDTQYF
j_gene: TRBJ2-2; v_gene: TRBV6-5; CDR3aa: CASSYLKREGGTGELFF
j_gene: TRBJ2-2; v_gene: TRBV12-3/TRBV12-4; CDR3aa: CASSPFKGQGPGELFF
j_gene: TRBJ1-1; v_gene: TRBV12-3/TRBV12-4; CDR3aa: CASSLSAGATEAFF
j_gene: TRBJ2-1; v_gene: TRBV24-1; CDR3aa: CATSDFISPLFF
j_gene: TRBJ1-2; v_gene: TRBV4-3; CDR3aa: CASSRSSTGSSYGYTF